This passage covers 18 T cell receptor beta chains from one sample sequenced in a study of early T cells in non-severe SARS-CoV-2 infection. MiXCR, run by TCRdb on the 5' RACE reads, gives a single entry per CDR3 protein. The sample yields roughly 72,000 distinct CDR3 sequences, 9.5% to 15% seen once. What was sequenced was whole blood. The receptors stem from an adult who was a healthcare worker with PCR-confirmed SARS-CoV-2 infection or an uninfected control (not recorded which).

This clonotype was seen ten or more times. V gene TRBV5-5 combines with J gene TRBJ2-7, with 10 bases identical to TRBD1. The V and J ends lost 4 bases and 5 bases, in that order; junction bases with no gene match: 3. Germline assignment: CDR1 SGHKS and CDR2 YYEKEE (reference sequence). This CDR3 is built from 13 residues. DNA for the CDR3: TGTGCCAGCAGCCCGGGACAGGGGAACGAGCAGTACTTC. Amino acid sequence: CASSPGQGNEQYF.

This chain links TRBV4-3 with TRBJ2-3; 11 nucleotides align to TRBD2. V was clipped by 0 bases and J by 0 bases; unmatched bases: 11. Germline V lookup: CDR1 LGHNA, CDR2 YSLEER. The CDR3 consists of 20 residues. The CDR3 spells CASSQDLSGRGRSSTDTQYF. CDR3 sequence (DNA): TGCGCCAGCAGCCAAGATCTTAGCGGGAGGGGGCGGTCTAGCACAGATACGCAGTATTTT.

The V and J genes are TRBV30 and TRBJ1-1; D is unresolved. Deletions cut 3 bases from V and 8 bases from J, with 10 bases between. Germline CDR1 and CDR2: GTSNPN and SVGIG (reference sequence). The CDR3 runs to 11 residues. CDR3 nucleotide sequence: TGTGCCTGGAGCTGGGAGCTGGAAGCTTTCTTT. This translates into CAWSWELEAFF.

This clonotype was picked up a small number of times. The chain combines TRBV6-2 or TRBV6-3 with TRBJ1-5; D remains ambiguous. The CDR3 contains 14 residues. Trimming took off 5 bases at V and 4 bases at J, with 12 bases between the two ends. From germline, CDR1 is MNHEY and CDR2 SVGEGT. CDR3 in DNA: TGTGCCAGCAGTGCCCGGGTCTTAAATCAGCCCCAGCATTTT. Amino acid sequence: CASSARVLNQPQHF.

This chain links TRBV12-3 or TRBV12-4 with TRBJ1-2; 11 nucleotides align to TRBD1. The CDR3 sequence is 19 residues long. V shed 6 bases, J shed 0 bases, and the junction held 15 bases outside the gene matches. The DNA of the CDR3 is TGTGCCAGCAGCCCCCCGATGTGGACAGGGGGCCCTACTAACTATGGCTACACCTTC. It encodes CASSPPMWTGGPTNYGYTF.

On this clonotype itself: The junction departs from germline at one end; a sequencing error may be responsible. This chain joins TRBV7-8 and TRBJ2-3; D is perhaps TRBD2 (7 bases). CDR1 SGHVS and CDR2 FQNEAQ come from the germline V gene. The CDR3 extends over 14 amino acids. The CDR3 DNA sequence: TGTGCCAACAGCCCCGCACGGGGGGCGGATACGCAGTATTTT. This sequence encodes CANSPARGADTQYF.

The sample holds many counts of this clonotype. The rearrangement joins TRBV6-1 to TRBJ2-3; perhaps D is TRBD1 or TRBD2 (5 bases each). Germline V gene lookup returns CDR1 MNHNS and CDR2 SASEGT. V was shortened by 0 bases and J by 3 bases, with 10 bases between the two germline ends. The CDR3 runs 15 residues. CDR3 region: CASSEAGVGTDTQYF. The CDR3 DNA reads as TGTGCCAGCAGTGAAGCGGGGGTAGGGACAGATACGCAGTATTTT.

This clonotype was seen more than once but under ten times. This chain uses TRBV6-2 or TRBV6-3 with TRBJ2-3; D unclear. The V and J ends lost 5 bases and 0 bases respectively, with 9 bases between them. The germline gives CDR1 MNHEY, CDR2 SVGEGT. This CDR3 region has 14 residues. The CDR3 spells CASSNPESTDTQYF. The DNA of the CDR3 is TGTGCCAGCAGTAACCCTGAGAGCACAGATACGCAGTATTTT.

Only a few counts were recorded for this clonotype. This chain links TRBV19 with TRBJ1-2; weak D call: TRBD1 (5 bases). Looked up from germline, CDR1 is LNHDA and CDR2 is SQIVND (reference sequence). Trimming took 6 bases from V and 4 from J, leaving 9 bases between them. The CDR3 sequence is 12 residues long. CDR3 sequence reads: CASRKQGYGYTF. CDR3 sequence (DNA): TGTGCCAGTAGGAAGCAGGGCTATGGCTACACCTTC.

This clonotype appeared a few times. The J gene is TRBJ1-3, the V gene TRBV20-1; 7 bases align to TRBD1. From germline, CDR1 is DFQATT and CDR2 SNEGSKA (reference sequence). The V gene end was trimmed by 5 bases and the J gene end by 0 bases; junction bases not matched to a gene: 4. The CDR3 contains 14 residues. This chain's CDR3 is CSAFDRVSGNTIYF. CDR3 nucleotides: TGCAGTGCTTTTGACAGGGTCTCTGGAAACACCATATATTTT.

This clonotype has a handful of counts. The chain carries TRBV10-2 and TRBJ2-7; perhaps TRBD2 as D (5 bases). This CDR3 has 11 amino acids. Germline CDR1 WSHSY, CDR2 SAAADI. Deletions cut 3 bases from V and 10 bases from J, with 10 bases between. The CDR3 is CASSEWESQYF. The CDR3 DNA sequence: TGCGCCAGCAGTGAATGGGAGTCCCAGTACTTC.

This clonotype appeared a few times. The chain recombines TRBV20-1 with TRBJ1-4; possible D gene TRBD1, 6 bases. The CDR3 is 14 amino acids. The germline V gene encodes CDR1 DFQATT and CDR2 SNEGSKA (reference sequence). V gave up 0 bases and J gave up 5 bases, with 10 bases separating them. The CDR3: CSAREGGSNEKLFF. The CDR3 DNA is TGCAGTGCTAGAGAGGGGGGCTCCAATGAAAAACTGTTTTTT.

This clonotype was seen ten or more times. The chain couples TRBV4-1 to TRBJ1-6; D is unclear. V lost 1 base to trimming and J lost 10 bases, with 8 bases between them. The germline V gene encodes CDR1 MGHRA and CDR2 YSYEKL. This CDR3 is 13 amino acids long. The CDR3 coding sequence is TGCGCCAGCAGCCAAGTTGGCACGTCACCCCTCCACTTT. It codes for CASSQVGTSPLHF.

This clonotype was picked up a small number of times. The V and J genes are TRBV6-2 or TRBV6-3 and TRBJ2-1; the D gene could be TRBD1 or TRBD2 (6 bases each). CDR3 length: 14 residues. V dropped 6 bases and J dropped 9 bases, with 18 bases sitting between them. Germline CDR1 is MNHEY and CDR2 is SVGEGT. CDR3 protein: CASSLGGTLGEQFF. The CDR3 DNA reads as TGTGCCAGCAGCCTAGGGGGGACTTTGGGTGAGCAGTTCTTC.

J is TRBJ2-1 and V is TRBV27, with TRBD1 matching over 9 bases. After removal of 0 bases from V and 4 bases from J, the junction contained 1 base not matched to a gene. CDR1 is MNHEY and CDR2 is SMNVEV in the germline V gene (reference sequence). The CDR3 runs 15 residues. The CDR3 region has the DNA TGTGCCAGCAGTTTATCGGGGACAGGGTACAATGAGCAGTTCTTC. It specifies CASSLSGTGYNEQFF.

This clonotype has ten or more counts. This chain links TRBV6-4 with TRBJ1-5, with D unclear. Germline V gene data show CDR1 as MRHNA and CDR2 as SNTAGT. The CDR3 totals 13 residues. CDR3 loop: CATGLSGHQPQHF. In nucleotides, the CDR3 is TGTGCTACCGGACTATCCGGGCATCAGCCCCAGCATTTT.

This clonotype occurred a few times. The rearrangement uses TRBV5-1 and TRBJ2-2, with 9 bases identical to TRBD2. The CDR3 totals 18 residues. Germline V gives CDR1 SGHRS, CDR2 YFSETQ. The V segment lost 1 base and the J segment 2 bases; nucleotides outside the gene matches: 9. The CDR3: CASSLIPAGGLNTGELFF. The CDR3 bases are TGCGCCAGCAGCTTGATTCCAGCGGGAGGATTAAACACCGGGGAGCTGTTTTTT.

This clonotype was detected a few times. The genes are TRBV20-1 and TRBJ1-5; 9 bases line up with TRBD1. Looked up from germline, CDR1 is DFQATT and CDR2 is SNEGSKA (reference sequence). V dropped 2 bases and J dropped 4; count of bases not matched to a gene: 9. The CDR3 sequence is 16 residues long. CDR3 DNA sequence: TGCAGTGCTAGAACCACAGGGGGCGGATGGAATCAGCCCCAGCATTTT. Its translation: CSARTTGGGWNQPQHF.